The present entry profiles one T cell receptor beta chain with its context. What it recognizes is unknown. J lost 3 bases, V lost 2 bases, and 2 bases had no gene match. This CDR3 has 17 amino acids. In germline, CDR1 is MNHEY, CDR2 SMNVEV (reference sequence). The data are from a study of blood T cells in healthy people across ages. The study, taken as a whole, reports: What prevented conclusive comparison of naive and antigen-experienced cells was that PBMCs were unsorted.

Next came a second PCR, run for roughly 6 to 11 cycles, which used a sample-barcoded 5' primer along with a J-beta primer mix. From each sample, at least 3 million paired-end reads containing CDR3 were obtained. A single record per CDR3 protein comes from TCRdb applying MiXCR to the 5' RACE reads. The sample includes 1.5 million to 2 million distinct CDR3 sequences, about 32% of them seen just once. Material: blood. V gene TRBV27 combines with J gene TRBJ2-6, with TRBD1 identical over 12 bases. This TCR was recovered from a woman aged 30 to 39 in good health. CDR3 bases: TGTGCCAGCAGTTTAGGGACAGGGGGCCGTGGGGCCAACGTCCTGACTTTC. It specifies CASSLGTGGRGANVLTF.